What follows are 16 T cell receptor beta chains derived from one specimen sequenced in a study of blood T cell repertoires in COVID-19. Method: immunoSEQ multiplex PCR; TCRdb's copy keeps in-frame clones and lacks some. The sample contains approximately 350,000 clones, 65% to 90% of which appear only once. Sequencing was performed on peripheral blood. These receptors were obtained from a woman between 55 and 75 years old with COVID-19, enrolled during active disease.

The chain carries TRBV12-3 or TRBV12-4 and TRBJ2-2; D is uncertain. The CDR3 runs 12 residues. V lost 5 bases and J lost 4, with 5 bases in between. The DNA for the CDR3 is TGTGCCAGCAGTCCCCTCACCGGGGAGCTGTTTTTT. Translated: CASSPLTGELFF.

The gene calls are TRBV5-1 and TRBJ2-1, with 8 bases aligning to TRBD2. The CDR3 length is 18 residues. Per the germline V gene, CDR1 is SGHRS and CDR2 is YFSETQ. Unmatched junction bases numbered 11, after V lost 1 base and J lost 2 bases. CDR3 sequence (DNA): TGCGCCAGCAGCTTGTGGGGGCGGGGGGCCCCTACCTACAATGAGCAGTTCTTC. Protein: CASSLWGRGAPTYNEQFF.

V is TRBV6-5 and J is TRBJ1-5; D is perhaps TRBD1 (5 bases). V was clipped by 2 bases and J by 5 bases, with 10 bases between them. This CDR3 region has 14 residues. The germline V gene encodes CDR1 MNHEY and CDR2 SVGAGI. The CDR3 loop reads CASSYVAGYQPQHF. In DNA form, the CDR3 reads TGTGCCAGCAGTTACGTGGCAGGGTATCAGCCCCAGCATTTT.

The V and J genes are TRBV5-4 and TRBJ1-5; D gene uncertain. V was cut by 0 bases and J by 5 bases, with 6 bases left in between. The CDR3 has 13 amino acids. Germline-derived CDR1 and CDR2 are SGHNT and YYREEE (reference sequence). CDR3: CASSLGQYQPQHF. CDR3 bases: TGTGCCAGCAGCTTGGGACAATATCAGCCCCAGCATTTT.

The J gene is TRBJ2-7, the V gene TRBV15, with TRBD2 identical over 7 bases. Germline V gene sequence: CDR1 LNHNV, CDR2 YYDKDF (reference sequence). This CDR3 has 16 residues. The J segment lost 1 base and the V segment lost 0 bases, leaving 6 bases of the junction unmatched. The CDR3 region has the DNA TGTGCCACCAGCAGAGATAGCGGGCTCGTTTCCTACGAGCAGTACTTC. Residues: CATSRDSGLVSYEQYF.

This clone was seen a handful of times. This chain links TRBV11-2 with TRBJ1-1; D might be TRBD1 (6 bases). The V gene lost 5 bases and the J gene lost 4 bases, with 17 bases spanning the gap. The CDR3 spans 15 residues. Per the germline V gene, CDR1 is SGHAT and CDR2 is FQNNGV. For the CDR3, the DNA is TGTGCCAGCAGCAGCACAGGGTTTATCGGCACTGAAGCTTTCTTT. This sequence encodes CASSSTGFIGTEAFF.

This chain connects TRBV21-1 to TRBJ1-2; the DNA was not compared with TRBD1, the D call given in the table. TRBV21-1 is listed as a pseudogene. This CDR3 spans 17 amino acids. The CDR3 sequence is CASSKGLRTETVYGYTF. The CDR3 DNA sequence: TGTGCCAGCAGCAAAGGTTTAAGGACAGAGACTGTCTATGGCTACACCTTC.

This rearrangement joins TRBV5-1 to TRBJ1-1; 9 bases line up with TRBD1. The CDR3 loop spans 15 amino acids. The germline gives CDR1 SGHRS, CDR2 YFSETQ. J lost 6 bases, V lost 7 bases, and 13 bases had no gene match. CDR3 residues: CASSPGLDRGSEAFF. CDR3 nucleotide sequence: TGCGCCAGCTCCCCGGGCCTGGACAGGGGTTCTGAAGCTTTCTTT.

The chain's CDR3 is CASSKAAFGGLYNEQFF. In DNA, the CDR3 is TGTGCCAGCAGCAAAGCGGCCTTCGGTGGACTTTACAATGAGCAGTTCTTC. The chain employs TRBV21-1 and TRBJ2-1; TRBD2 is the table's D call, not checked against the DNA. TRBV21-1 is an annotated pseudogene. The CDR3 spans 17 residues.

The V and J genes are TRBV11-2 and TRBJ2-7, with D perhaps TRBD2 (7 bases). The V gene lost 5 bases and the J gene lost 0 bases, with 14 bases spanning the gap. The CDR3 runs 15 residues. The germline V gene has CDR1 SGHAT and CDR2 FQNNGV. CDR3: CASSQGGEPSYEQYF. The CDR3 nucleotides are TGTGCCAGCAGCCAAGGGGGGGAACCCTCCTACGAGCAGTACTTC.

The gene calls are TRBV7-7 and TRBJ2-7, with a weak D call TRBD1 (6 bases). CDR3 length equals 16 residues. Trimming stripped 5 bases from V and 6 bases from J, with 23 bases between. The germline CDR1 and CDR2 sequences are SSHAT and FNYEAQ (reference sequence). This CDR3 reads CASSHRDRDKVLEQYF. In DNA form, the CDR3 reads TGTGCCAGCAGCCATAGAGACCGGGACAAGGTACTCGAGCAGTACTTC.

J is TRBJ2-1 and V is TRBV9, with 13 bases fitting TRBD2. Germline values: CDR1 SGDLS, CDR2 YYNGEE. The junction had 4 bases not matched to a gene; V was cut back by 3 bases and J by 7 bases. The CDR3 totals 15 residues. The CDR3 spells CASSGGLAGLNEQFF. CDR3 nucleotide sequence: TGTGCCAGCAGCGGGGGACTAGCGGGGTTGAATGAGCAGTTCTTC.

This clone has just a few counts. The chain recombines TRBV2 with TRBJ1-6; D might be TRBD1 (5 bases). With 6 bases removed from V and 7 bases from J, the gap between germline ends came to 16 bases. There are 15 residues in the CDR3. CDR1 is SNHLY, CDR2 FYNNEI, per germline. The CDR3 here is CASRDQGQLNSPLHF. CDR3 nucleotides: TGTGCCAGCAGGGATCAGGGCCAGTTAAATTCACCCCTCCACTTT. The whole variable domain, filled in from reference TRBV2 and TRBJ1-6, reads EPEVTQTPSHQVTQMGQEVILRCVPISNHLYFYWYRQILGQKVEFLVSFYNNEISEKSEIFDDQFSVERPDGSNFTLKIRSTKLEDSAMYFCASRDQGQLNSPLHFGNGTRLTVT.

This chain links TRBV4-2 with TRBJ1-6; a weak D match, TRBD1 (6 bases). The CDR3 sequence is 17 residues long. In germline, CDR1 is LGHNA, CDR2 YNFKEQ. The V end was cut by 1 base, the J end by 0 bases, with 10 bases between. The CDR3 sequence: CASSQAIRGSYNSPLHF. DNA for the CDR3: TGTGCCAGCAGCCAAGCGATCAGGGGCTCCTATAATTCACCCCTCCACTTT.

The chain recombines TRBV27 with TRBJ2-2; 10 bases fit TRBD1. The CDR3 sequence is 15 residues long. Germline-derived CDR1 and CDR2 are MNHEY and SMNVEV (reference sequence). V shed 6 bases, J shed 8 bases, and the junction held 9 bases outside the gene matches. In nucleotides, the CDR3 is TGTGCCAGCAGGCAGACCGGGACAGGGGTAGGGGAGCTGTTTTTT. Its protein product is CASRQTGTGVGELFF.

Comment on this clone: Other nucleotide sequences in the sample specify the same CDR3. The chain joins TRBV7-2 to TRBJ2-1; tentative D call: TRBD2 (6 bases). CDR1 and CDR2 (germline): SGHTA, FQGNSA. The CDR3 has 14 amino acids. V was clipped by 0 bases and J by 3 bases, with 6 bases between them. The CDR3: CASSLAGGYNEQFF. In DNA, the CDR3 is TGTGCCAGCAGCTTAGCGGGGGGCTACAATGAGCAGTTCTTC.